One sample yielded the 5 T cell receptor beta chains listed below, sequenced in a study of cytomegalovirus exposure and HLA in healthy donors. It was with 60 Vbeta and 13 Jbeta primers that the PCR ran. Assay: immunoSEQ multiplex PCR; the TCRdb copy retains only in-frame clones and omits some. The sample shows roughly 140,000 clones, 79% of them seen only once. Sequencing was performed on PBMCs. The receptor source for this set is a man over 45 in good health and CMV-seropositive.

This clone came up a few times. The chain recombines TRBV28 with TRBJ1-3, with 8 nucleotides matching TRBD1. This CDR3 region has 17 residues. CDR1 MDHEN and CDR2 SYDVKM come from the germline V gene. V was pared by 6 bases and J by 8 bases, with 18 bases of the junction left unmatched. The DNA for the CDR3 is TGTGCCAGCAGAACCGGGACAGGACGGTTTTTCGGGCACACCATATATTTT. It is translated as CASRTGTGRFFGHTIYF.

CDR3 sequence: CASSIAGGAADTQYF. In DNA form, the CDR3 reads TGTGCCAGCTCAATAGCGGGAGGCGCTGCAGATACGCAGTATTTT. This chain links TRBV18 with TRBJ2-3; 10 nucleotides match TRBD2. CDR1 and CDR2 (germline): KGHSH, LQKENI. V trimming: 5 bases; J trimming: 4 bases; junction bases outside the gene matches: 6. This CDR3 comprises 15 residues.

The chain has TRBV29-1 and TRBJ2-1; 8 nucleotides agree with TRBD1. J gave up 6 bases and V 7 bases, and 8 bases lay outside the gene matches. CDR1 and CDR2 (germline): SQVTM, ANQGSEA. The CDR3 runs to 13 residues. The CDR3: CSGGTGKRNEQFF. For the CDR3, the DNA is TGCAGCGGGGGGACAGGAAAACGCAATGAGCAGTTCTTC.

The chain joins TRBV7-3 to TRBJ2-7; 7 nucleotides agree with TRBD2. The CDR3 runs to 13 residues. V was clipped by 5 bases and J by 7 bases; unmatched bases: 8. Germline V lookup: CDR1 SGHTA, CDR2 FQGTGA. The CDR3 region has the DNA TGTGCCAGCAGCCTTGGGGGAGGGAGGGAGCAGTACTTC. It codes for CASSLGGGREQYF.

In this sample, this clone turned up a few times. The chain employs TRBV11-2 and TRBJ2-5, with 7 bases aligning to TRBD2. This CDR3 has 14 residues. V lost 5 bases, J lost 7 bases, and 10 bases stayed unmatched. Germline V gives CDR1 SGHAT, CDR2 FQNNGV. CDR3 nucleotide sequence: TGTGCCAGCAGCCCCGGCGGGAGTGCGGGGACCCAGTACTTC. Protein sequence: CASSPGGSAGTQYF. Combining the CDR3 with reference TRBV11-2 and TRBJ2-5 gives the whole variable domain EAGVAQSPRYKIIEKRQSVAFWCNPISGHATLYWYQQILGQGPKLLIQFQNNGVVDDSQLPKDRFSAERLKGVDSTLKIQPAKLEDSAVYLCASSPGGSAGTQYFGPGTRLLVL.